The rows below give T cell receptor beta chains drawn from one sample of a study of cytomegalovirus exposure and HLA in healthy donors. The method was immunoSEQ multiplex PCR; TCRdb's version includes in-frame clones alone and lacks a portion of them. The sample consists of about 160,000 clones, around four fifths of them appearing once. The sequencing sample was made of PBMCs. The receptors derive from a man between 45 and 60 years old in good health and CMV-seropositive. Both conserved end residues are part of each CDR3. D genes are given only for firm matches. Clone size is not always given. Where it is, it says once, few, many or a class for expanded clones.

TGTGCCTGGAACAGGGGGCCGGGTGAAGAGACCCAGTACTTC,CAWNRGPGEETQYF,TRBJ2-5,TRBD1,14,NA,TRBV30
TGTGCCAGCAGTGAAGCGGCGGGAGCTGGGGCCAACGTCCTGACTTTC,CASSEAAGAGANVLTF,TRBJ2-6,TRBD2,16,few,TRBV6-1
TGTGCCAGTAGTATAGATCGAGGAACGGTCTATAATTCACCCCTCCACTTT,CASSIDRGTVYNSPLHF,TRBJ1-6,NA,17,NA,TRBV19
TGTGCCGCCAGGGTGGTGAACACTGAAGCTTTCTTT,CAARVVNTEAFF,TRBJ1-1,NA,12,NA,TRBV2
TGTTCCAGCAGCTTAGTGTTAGCGGGGGGTATAGATACGCAGTATTTT,CSSSLVLAGGIDTQYF,TRBJ2-3,TRBD2,16,NA,TRBV7-9
TGTGCCACCGCAGGGGGTGGGGCCAACGTCCTGACTTTC,CATAGGGANVLTF,TRBJ2-6,TRBD1,13,NA,TRBV10-3
TGTGCCAGCAGCTTAGGGGAGGGAGCCAGAAACACCATATATTTT,CASSLGEGARNTIYF,TRBJ1-3,NA,15,few,TRBV11-2
TGTGCCAGCAGCCCGAGGGTGGGACTAGCGGGCGTAGAGTCCTACGAGCAGTACTTC,CASSPRVGLAGVESYEQYF,TRBJ2-7,TRBD2,19,NA,TRBV7-9
TGCGCCAGCAGCTTGACTAGCGGTGACGGAGACGAGCAGTACTTC,CASSLTSGDGDEQYF,TRBJ2-7,TRBD2,15,NA,TRBV5-1
TGTGCCAGCAGCTACCGGGACAGGCCTGGCTACACCTTC,CASSYRDRPGYTF,TRBJ1-2,TRBD1,13,NA,TRBV13
TGTGCCAGTAGTATTGGCCGTGGGGCCAATCAGCCCCAGCATTTT,CASSIGRGANQPQHF,TRBJ1-5,NA,15,NA,TRBV19
TGTGCCAGCAGCCAAAGAAAAAGCGGGGGGGCCTACAATGAGCAGTTCTTC,CASSQRKSGGAYNEQFF,TRBJ2-1,TRBD2,17,few,TRBV4-2
TGTGCCAGCAGTTACCTGGGGACTGGAGTCTATGGCTACACCTTC,CASSYLGTGVYGYTF,TRBJ1-2,NA,15,NA,TRBV6-5
TGCGCCAGCCGATTGACAGGGGCAAGTACCTACGAGCAGTACTTC,CASRLTGASTYEQYF,TRBJ2-7,TRBD1,15,NA,TRBV5-1
TGTGCCAGCAGAATGAGACAGCGAGAAGATTACACCTTC,CASRMRQREDYTF,TRBJ1-2,NA,13,NA,TRBV7-9
TGTGCCAGCAGTTACTCAGGTCACGCGAGGGAGCAGTACTTC,CASSYSGHAREQYF,TRBJ2-7,NA,14,NA,TRBV6-5
TGTGCCAGCAGCTGGACAGGGCCCCCGACCGGGGAGCTGTTTTTT,CASSWTGPPTGELFF,TRBJ2-2,TRBD1,15,NA,TRBV7-8
TGTGCCACCAGTAGAGCCGGGACAGAGAATTACGAGCAGTACTTC,CATSRAGTENYEQYF,TRBJ2-7,TRBD1,15,NA,TRBV6-5
TGTGCCAGCAGCAAAGGGACAGGGATGAACACCGGGGAGCTGTTTTTT,CASSKGTGMNTGELFF,TRBJ2-2,TRBD1,16,NA,TRBV7-9
TGTGCCAGTAGTATTCCGGGTGAGGGGGCCGAGCAGTACTTC,CASSIPGEGAEQYF,TRBJ2-7,TRBD1,14,NA,TRBV19
TGTGCCAGCAGCTTAGGTACCGGGACAGGGGACGAGCAGTACTTC,CASSLGTGTGDEQYF,TRBJ2-7,TRBD1,15,few,TRBV11-2
TGTGCCAGCAGCGTAGGAATGGGAGACGAGTACTCCTACGAGCAGTACTTC,CASSVGMGDEYSYEQYF,TRBJ2-7,NA,17,NA,TRBV9
TGTGCCAGCGTTCTAGACAGGGAAGAGACCCAGTACTTC,CASVLDREETQYF,TRBJ2-5,TRBD1,13,NA,TRBV7-9
TGCAGCGTTGTGGACAGGGATTGGGGCTACGAGCAGTACTTC,CSVVDRDWGYEQYF,TRBJ2-7,TRBD1,14,NA,TRBV29-1
TGTGCCAGCAGCTTAGGACCGGACACGATCGAGCAGTACTTC,CASSLGPDTIEQYF,TRBJ2-7,NA,14,NA,TRBV7-6
TGTGCCTCCTTTACAGGGTGGAATGAAAAACTGTTTTTT,CASFTGWNEKLFF,TRBJ1-4,NA,13,once,TRBV30
TGCGCCAGCAGCCAAGATAGAGGTGGGGAGCTGTTTTTT,CASSQDRGGELFF,TRBJ2-2,NA,13,NA,TRBV4-1
TGTGCCAGCAGCTCAACCCGGGACAGCTACCCTGGAAACACCATATATTTT,CASSSTRDSYPGNTIYF,TRBJ1-3,TRBD1,17,NA,TRBV11-2
TGTGCCAGCAGTGCGCGGGGGGGCATTCAAGAGACCCAGTACTTC,CASSARGGIQETQYF,TRBJ2-5,TRBD2,15,NA,TRBV6-1
TGTGCCAGCAGCACTGCCCCGGGACATAGACAAGAGACCCAGTACTTC,CASSTAPGHRQETQYF,TRBJ2-5,NA,16,NA,TRBV7-9
TGCGCCAGCAGCATAAGCCCGGGGACAGGGAACGACTACACCTTC,CASSISPGTGNDYTF,TRBJ1-2,TRBD1,15,NA,TRBV5-1
TGTGCCAGCAGCGGGAGCTCCTACAATGAGCAGTTCTTC,CASSGSSYNEQFF,TRBJ2-1,NA,13,NA,TRBV9
TGTGCCAGCAGTTATGACAGGGGTAGAACTGAAGCTTTCTTT,CASSYDRGRTEAFF,TRBJ1-1,TRBD1,14,NA,TRBV6-5
TGTGCCAGCAGCTATACAAGGGGTGGCAATCAGCCCCAGCATTTT,CASSYTRGGNQPQHF,TRBJ1-5,NA,15,NA,TRBV5-6
TGTGCCAGCAATACGGGGGGCGGGACTAATGAAAAACTGTTTTTT,CASNTGGGTNEKLFF,TRBJ1-4,NA,15,few,TRBV28
TGTGCCAGCAGCTTGCCTAGCGGGATGTCAACTAGCACAGATACGCAGTATTTT,CASSLPSGMSTSTDTQYF,TRBJ2-3,TRBD2,18,NA,TRBV5-4
TGTTCCAGCAGCTTACAGGATTCACCCCTCCACTTT,CSSSLQDSPLHF,TRBJ1-6,NA,12,NA,TRBV7-9
TGTGCCAGCAGCTTTCATCGACAGGGAAGTTCACCCCCCCACTTT,CASSFHRQGSSPPHF,TRBJ1-6,TRBD1,15,NA,TRBV6-5
TGTGCCAGTAGTATCAGGGGAATGGATCTTTCTGGAAACACCATATATTTT,CASSIRGMDLSGNTIYF,TRBJ1-3,NA,17,few,TRBV19
TGTGCCAGCAGCTTCCGTCGACAGGGGGCTGGCGAGCAGTACTTC,CASSFRRQGAGEQYF,TRBJ2-7,TRBD1,15,NA,TRBV7-2
TGTGCCAGCAGCCCCTTGACAGGGGGCTTCATGAACACTGAAGCTTTCTTT,CASSPLTGGFMNTEAFF,TRBJ1-1,TRBD1,17,NA,TRBV5-6
TGTGCCAGCAGCTTAGGGCCAGGAAATAATGAAAAACTGTTTTTT,CASSLGPGNNEKLFF,TRBJ1-4,NA,15,few,TRBV7-2
TGTGCCAGTAGTCCCGACGTAGGGACAGGGGGCTATGGCTACACCTTC,CASSPDVGTGGYGYTF,TRBJ1-2,TRBD1,16,NA,TRBV19
TGTGCCACCACGACCCCCACAGGTGCTCAGCCCCAGCATTTT,CATTTPTGAQPQHF,TRBJ1-5,NA,14,NA,TRBV28
TGTGCCAGCAGCTTAGCGCGGGCCTCCTACAATGAGCAGTTCTTC,CASSLARASYNEQFF,TRBJ2-1,NA,15,NA,TRBV7-9
TGTGCCAGCAGCTCCCGAGTGGTGAACACTGAAGCTTTCTTT,CASSSRVVNTEAFF,TRBJ1-1,NA,14,NA,TRBV7-2
TGTGCCTGGAGTAGGCTGGGGGCTTCTGGAAACACCATATATTTT,CAWSRLGASGNTIYF,TRBJ1-3,NA,15,medium-sized,TRBV30
TGTGCCAGCAGTTATCGACAGGGGACTGAAGCTTTCTTT,CASSYRQGTEAFF,TRBJ1-1,TRBD1,13,NA,TRBV6-5
TGTGCCATCAGGGTCCAGACAGGGGGGGGAGTTGGAGACACTGAAGCTTTCTTT,CAIRVQTGGGVGDTEAFF,TRBJ1-1,TRBD1,18,NA,TRBV10-3
TGTGCCAGCAGTACAAACAGGGTGGGGAACTATGGCTACACCTTC,CASSTNRVGNYGYTF,TRBJ1-2,NA,15,NA,TRBV25-1
TGCGCCAGTACCACCGGGACAGCGAACACCGGGGAGCTGTTTTTT,CASTTGTANTGELFF,TRBJ2-2,TRBD1,15,NA,TRBV5-1
TGTGCCAGCAGCTTAGGAGCGGGAGGTAATGAGCAGTTCTTC,CASSLGAGGNEQFF,TRBJ2-1,TRBD2,14,NA,TRBV11-3
TGTGCCAGCAGCTACCGACAGGGATCCTACGAGCAGTACTTC,CASSYRQGSYEQYF,TRBJ2-7,TRBD1,14,NA,TRBV5-5
TGTGCCAGCAGACCGGGACAGGGGGTGGGTCAGCCCCAGCATTTT,CASRPGQGVGQPQHF,TRBJ1-5,TRBD1,15,once,TRBV28
TGCGCCAGCAGCGGGGGGGAGAGGGGAACTGAAGCTTTCTTT,CASSGGERGTEAFF,TRBJ1-1,NA,14,NA,TRBV5-1